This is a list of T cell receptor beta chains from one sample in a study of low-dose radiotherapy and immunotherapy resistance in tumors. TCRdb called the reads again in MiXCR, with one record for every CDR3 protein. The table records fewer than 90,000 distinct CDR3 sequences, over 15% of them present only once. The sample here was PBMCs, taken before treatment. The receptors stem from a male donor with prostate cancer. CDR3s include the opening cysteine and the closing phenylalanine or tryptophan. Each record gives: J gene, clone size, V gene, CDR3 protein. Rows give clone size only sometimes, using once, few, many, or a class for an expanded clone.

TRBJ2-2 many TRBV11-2 CASSPRLAGVTGELFF
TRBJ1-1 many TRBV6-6 CASSATGGTEAFF
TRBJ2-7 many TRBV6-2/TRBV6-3 CASTATLGQGVYEQYF
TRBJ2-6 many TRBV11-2 CASSLEPGSGANVLTF
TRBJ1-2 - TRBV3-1 CASSQGSERNYGYTF
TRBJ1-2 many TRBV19 CASRNRDRDRKNYGYTF
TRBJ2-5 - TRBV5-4 CASRPSGGTQETQYF
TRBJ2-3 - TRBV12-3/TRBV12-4 CASTLGLASGSQDTQYF
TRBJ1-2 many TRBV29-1 CSVDPGANGYTF
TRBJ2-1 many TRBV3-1 CASSPRTSNEQFF
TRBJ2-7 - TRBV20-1 CSVPGQGPYEQYF
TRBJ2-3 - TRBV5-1 CASSPGDRTDTQYF
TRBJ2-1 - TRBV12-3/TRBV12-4 CASSPTGGVGADEQFF
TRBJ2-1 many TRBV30 CGTSGLNEQFF
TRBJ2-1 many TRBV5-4 CASSLISRQGNEQFF
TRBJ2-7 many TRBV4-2 CASSQDKGAYEQYF
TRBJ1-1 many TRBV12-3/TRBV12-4 CASSAGPMNTEAFF
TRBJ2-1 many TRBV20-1 CSAFILAGGPEAKDNEQFF
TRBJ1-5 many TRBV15 CATSRETGGPQHF
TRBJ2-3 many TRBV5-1 CASSPGLREADTQYF
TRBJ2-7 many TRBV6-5 CASSRRGTSYEQYF
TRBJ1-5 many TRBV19 CASSTPGRNNQPQHF
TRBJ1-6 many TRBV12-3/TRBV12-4 CASSPQQTSYNSPLHF
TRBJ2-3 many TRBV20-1 CSVIPAGGTDTQYF
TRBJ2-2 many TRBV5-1 CASSLADVYTGELFF
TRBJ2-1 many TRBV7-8 CASSPWDRQFNEQFF
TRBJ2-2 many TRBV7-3 CASSLTGGPTGELFF
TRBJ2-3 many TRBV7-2 CASSLERSTDTQYF
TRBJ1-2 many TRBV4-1 CASSLEPVKNYGYTF
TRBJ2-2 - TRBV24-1 CATSDPSRNTGELFF
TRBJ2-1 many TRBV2 CASSRGRTGISHEQFF
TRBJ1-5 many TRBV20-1 CSARDSDGSGINQPQHF
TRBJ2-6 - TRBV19 CASSLRTGGASGANVLTF
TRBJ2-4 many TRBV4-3 CASSQDHLSLVQYF
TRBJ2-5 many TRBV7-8 CASSFLTGVGETQYF
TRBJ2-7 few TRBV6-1 CASSGGGRTYEQYF